This T cell receptor (beta chain) came from a study of T cells expressing NK-cell markers. About the research overall: Sorted CD3+CD56-NKG2C+, CD3+CD56+NKG2C- and CD3+CD56+NKG2C+ T cells were the source of the TCR beta repertoires.

Libraries used 5'RACE template switching adding universal primer site and UMIs. Following a re-call of the 5' RACE reads, TCRdb has one entry per CDR3 protein and lacks DNA. This sample's table reports about 190,000 distinct CDR3 sequences. The CDR3 extends over 13 amino acids. Specimen: blood T cells: a sorted CD56 or NKG2C T cell subset, CD4+ or CD8+ T cells, or bulk PBMC T cells (not recorded which). V usage is TRBV12-3 or TRBV12-4 and J usage is TRBJ2-7. The source of this sequence is a man aged 18-70 years in good health. This CDR3 reads CASSWTIQNEQYF.